The T cell receptor beta chain described here comes from a study of T cell responses to AZD1222 COVID-19 vaccine. Sequencing was performed with immunoSEQ multiplex PCR; in TCRdb, only in-frame clones are kept and a portion is missing. The sample consists of about 140,000 clones, 90% to 95% of them appearing once. For this clone: Its antigen is not identified.

Study-level findings and limits: The span of vaccine-associated CD4 TCRs extended across spike, with dominance at 160-218 and 743-854. Recipients of AZD1222 seropositive at baseline numbered only six or seven.

The source of this sequence is an adult who received the AZD1222 COVID-19 vaccine. Sequenced material: peripheral blood, taken 28 days after the second AZD1222 dose.

CDR3 DNA sequence: TGTGCCAGCAGCTTTAGCGGGGAGCTGTTTTTT. This encodes CASSFSGELFF. The V and J genes are TRBV5-6 and TRBJ2-2; unclear D gene. V was clipped by 2 bases and J by 7 bases, with 3 bases between them. Germline CDR1 is SGHDT and CDR2 is YYEEEE. The CDR3 runs to 11 residues.